This T cell receptor (beta chain) was recovered during a study of control samples from healthy donors and cancer patients (dated by TCRdb to about 2020). CDR1 and CDR2 are read off the germline V gene as MGHRA and YSYEKL. V and J are truncated by 1 base and 11 bases respectively, leaving an intervening sequence of 14 bases. Including the terminal cysteine and phenylalanine, the CDR3 comprises 13 residues. Just CDR3 DNA is preserved here, 39 bases in frame from base 1. Library construction relied on the immunoSEQ multiplex PCR assay. What TCRdb holds here is the immuneACCESS table cut down to in-frame rearrangements. Part of the clones is not present; checked against another copy, under half of the missing clones reflect an unresolved V gene, and the others are unexplained. The sample table holds under 150,000 clones, of which roughly 92% were seen once. Jointly, the top ten make up about 11% of the sample.

As to this clone: Its binding antigen is unknown. Base-call qualities are not available, and no considerably larger clone is one nucleotide away.

The chain couples TRBV4-1 to TRBJ1-1; TRBD1 is possibly the D segment (5 matching bases). Material: blood. The receptor was derived from a young man in good health. The DNA sequence follows: TGCGCCAGCAGCCAAGTCTCAGGGTTGCGGGCTTTCTTT. Its amino acids are CASSQVSGLRAFF.